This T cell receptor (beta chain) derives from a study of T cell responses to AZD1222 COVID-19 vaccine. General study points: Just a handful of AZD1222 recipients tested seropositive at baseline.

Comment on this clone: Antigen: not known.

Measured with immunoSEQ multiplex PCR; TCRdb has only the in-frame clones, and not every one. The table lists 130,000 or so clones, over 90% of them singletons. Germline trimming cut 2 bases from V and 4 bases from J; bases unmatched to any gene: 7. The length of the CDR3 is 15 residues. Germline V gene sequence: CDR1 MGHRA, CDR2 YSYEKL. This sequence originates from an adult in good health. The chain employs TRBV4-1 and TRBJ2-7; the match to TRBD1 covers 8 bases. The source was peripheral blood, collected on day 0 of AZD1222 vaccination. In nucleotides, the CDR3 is TGCGCCAGCAGCCAAACAGGACAGGGAACATACGAGCAGTACTTC. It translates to CASSQTGQGTYEQYF.